What follows describes a single TCR beta chain. The antigen is not known. The treatment denotes: roughly 11-day PBMC culture with coronavirus spike peptide pools or control peptides (ViraFEST assay). Investigators obtained the unexposed donor's CD4+ T cells before the COVID-19 pandemic (2011-2018). This sample is drawn from a study of vaccination and CD4 T cells after COVID-19. The study, taken as a whole, reports: In convalescent patients, a median about 88% of post-vaccine SARS-CoV-2-reactive clones appeared only after vaccination.

CDR1 is LNHNV, CDR2 YYDKDF, per germline (reference sequence). The CDR3 contains 13 residues. The ends were cut back, 8 bases at V and 0 bases at J, with 11 bases in the middle. Once obtained from cultured CD4+ T cells, the DNA was sequenced using the Oncomine TCR Beta short-read assay. TCRdb used MiXCR to reprocess the PCR reads, holding one entry per CDR3 protein. The data hold about 7,600 distinct CDR3 sequences, with around 36% observed a single time. The specimen sequenced was CD4+ T cells from blood, cultured in vitro. The TCR comes from a human donor in good health. The rearrangement links TRBV15 to TRBJ2-7; D is unclear. CDR3 DNA: TGTGCCACCGCCCGGTTCATCTCCTACGAGCAGTACTTC. It translates to CATARFISYEQYF.